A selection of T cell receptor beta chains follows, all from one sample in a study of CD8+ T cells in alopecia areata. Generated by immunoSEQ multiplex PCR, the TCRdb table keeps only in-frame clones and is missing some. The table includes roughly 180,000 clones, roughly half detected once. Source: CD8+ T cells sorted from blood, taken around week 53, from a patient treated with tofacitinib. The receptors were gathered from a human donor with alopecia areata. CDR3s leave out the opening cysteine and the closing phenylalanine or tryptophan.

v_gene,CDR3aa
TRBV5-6,ASSQTGTGGNSPLH
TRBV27,ASSNRDTLVGEQY
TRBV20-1,SAKGQDTF
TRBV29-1,SVIEFGSNQPQH
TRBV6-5,ASSVEGGEQY
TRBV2,ASRAGGTYEQY
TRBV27,ASSLSSAVNEKLF
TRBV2,ATRTSGAYEQY
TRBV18,ASSRNPGQGSIWESGNTIY
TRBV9,ASSVTTGQLETQY
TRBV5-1,ASSLGPGTGLYEQY
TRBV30,AWGLLRGDGDTQY
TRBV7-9,ASSLGAGANYGYT
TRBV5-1,ASSSGQNTGELF
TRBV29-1,SVYRSAQY
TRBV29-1,SVAGGAEEHEQY
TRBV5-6,ASSLPPRGTPYGYT
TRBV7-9,ASSFGQGKGYGYT
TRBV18,ASSPPVRGGNYGYT
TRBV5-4,ASSLGLGGYT
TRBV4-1,ASSHSMGQGATYEQY
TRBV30,AWSVGVGENTIY
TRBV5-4,AVWDRSDTQY
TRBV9,ASRLQNPPLDRNTGELF
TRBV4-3,ASSPVKAGEETQY
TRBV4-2,ASSPGGAGNTDTQY
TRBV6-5,ASSYSAGVIFYEQY
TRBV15,ATSRDLVGGTATEAF
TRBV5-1,ASSPGGLVQETQY
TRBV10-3,AISDEREANTGELF
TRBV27,ASSSTGELF
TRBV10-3,ATTFGGTGEQY
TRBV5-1,ASSPGTSLGEQY
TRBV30,AWSPQGETQY
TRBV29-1,SVEGGNTIY
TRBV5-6,ASSLGLNTEAF
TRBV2,ASSEALDRGRQPQH
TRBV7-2,ASSPGGSFPYEQY
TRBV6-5,ASSYSIDYEQY
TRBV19,ASSTVSGANVLT
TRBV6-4,ASSETGGADTQY
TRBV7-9,ASSQPANTEAF
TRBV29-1,SVEGSSTDTQY
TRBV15,ATSREGLLTDTQY
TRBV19,ASRDLGELF
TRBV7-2,ASSLQGSGNTIY
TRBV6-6,ASSYSRTRTDTQY
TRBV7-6,ASSASRQRTDTQY
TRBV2,ASSDGLNQPQH
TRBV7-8,ASSGDRQGGYT
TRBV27,ASSSDRQETQY
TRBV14,ASSQGGGGRSTEAF
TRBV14,ASSLYSADTQY
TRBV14,ASSQAGLGQADTQY
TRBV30,AWSRWGTEAF